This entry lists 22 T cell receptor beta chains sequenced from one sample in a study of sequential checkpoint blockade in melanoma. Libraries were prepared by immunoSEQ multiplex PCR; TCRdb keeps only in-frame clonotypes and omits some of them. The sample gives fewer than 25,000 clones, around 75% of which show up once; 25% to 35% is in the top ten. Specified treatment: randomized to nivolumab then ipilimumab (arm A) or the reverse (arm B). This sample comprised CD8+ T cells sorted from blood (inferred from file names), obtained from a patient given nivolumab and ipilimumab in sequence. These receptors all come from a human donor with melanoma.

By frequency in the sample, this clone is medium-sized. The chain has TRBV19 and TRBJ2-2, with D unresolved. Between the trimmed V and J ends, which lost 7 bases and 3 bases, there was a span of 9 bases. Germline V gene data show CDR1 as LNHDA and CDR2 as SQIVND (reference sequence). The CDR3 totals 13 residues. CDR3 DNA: TGTGCCAGTACCGACGGGTACACCGGGGAGCTGTTTTTT. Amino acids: CASTDGYTGELFF.

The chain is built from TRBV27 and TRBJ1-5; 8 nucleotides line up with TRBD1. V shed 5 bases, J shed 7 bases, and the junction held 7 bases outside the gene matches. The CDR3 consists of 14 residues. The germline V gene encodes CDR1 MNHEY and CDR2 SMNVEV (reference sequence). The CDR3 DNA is TGTGCCAGCAGTCTACGGACAGGGCACCAGCCCCAGCATTTT. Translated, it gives CASSLRTGHQPQHF.

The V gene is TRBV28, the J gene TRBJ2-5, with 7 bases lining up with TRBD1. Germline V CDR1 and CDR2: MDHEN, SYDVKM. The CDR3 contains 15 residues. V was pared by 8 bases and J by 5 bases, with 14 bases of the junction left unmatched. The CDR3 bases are TGTGCCAGCCGCCGTGGGACAGATCCCCAGGAGACCCAGTACTTC. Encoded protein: CASRRGTDPQETQYF.

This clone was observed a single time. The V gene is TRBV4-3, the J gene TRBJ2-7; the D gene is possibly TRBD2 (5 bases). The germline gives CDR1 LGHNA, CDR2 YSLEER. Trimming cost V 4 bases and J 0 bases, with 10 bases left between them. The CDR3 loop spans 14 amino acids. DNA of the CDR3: TGCGCCAGCAGCCCCCAAGGGAGCTCCTACGAGCAGTACTTC. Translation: CASSPQGSSYEQYF.

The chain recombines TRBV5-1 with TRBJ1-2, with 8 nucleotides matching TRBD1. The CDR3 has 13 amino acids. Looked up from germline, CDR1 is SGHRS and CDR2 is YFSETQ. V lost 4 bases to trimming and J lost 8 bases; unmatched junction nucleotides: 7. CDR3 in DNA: TGCGCCAGCAGCGCTCAGGGGGCGCAGGGCTACACCTTC. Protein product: CASSAQGAQGYTF.

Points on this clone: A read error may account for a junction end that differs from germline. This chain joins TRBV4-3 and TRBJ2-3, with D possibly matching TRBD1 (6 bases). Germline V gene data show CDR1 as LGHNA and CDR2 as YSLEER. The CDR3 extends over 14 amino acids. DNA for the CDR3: TGCGCCAGCAGCCAAGTTGGTCGGACAGATAGGCAGTATTTT. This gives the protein CASSQVGRTDRQYF.

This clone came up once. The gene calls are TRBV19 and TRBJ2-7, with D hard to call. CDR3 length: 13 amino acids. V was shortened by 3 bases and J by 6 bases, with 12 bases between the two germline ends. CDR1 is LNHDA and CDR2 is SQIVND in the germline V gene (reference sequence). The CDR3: CASSMTHNGEQYF. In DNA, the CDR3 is TGTGCCAGTAGTATGACACATAACGGCGAGCAGTACTTC.

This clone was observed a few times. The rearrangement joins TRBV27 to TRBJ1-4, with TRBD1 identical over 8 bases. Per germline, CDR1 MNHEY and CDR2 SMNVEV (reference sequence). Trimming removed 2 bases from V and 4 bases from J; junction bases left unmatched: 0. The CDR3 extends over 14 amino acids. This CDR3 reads CASSLGQGNEKLFF. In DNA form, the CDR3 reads TGTGCCAGCAGTTTAGGACAGGGTAATGAAAAACTGTTTTTT.

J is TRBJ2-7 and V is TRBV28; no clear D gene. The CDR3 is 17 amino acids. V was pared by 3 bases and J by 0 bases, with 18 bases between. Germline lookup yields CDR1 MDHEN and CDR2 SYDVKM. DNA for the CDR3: TGTGCCAGCAGTTTCGAATTCACAGACACCTTCTCCTACGAGCAGTACTTC. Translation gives CASSFEFTDTFSYEQYF.

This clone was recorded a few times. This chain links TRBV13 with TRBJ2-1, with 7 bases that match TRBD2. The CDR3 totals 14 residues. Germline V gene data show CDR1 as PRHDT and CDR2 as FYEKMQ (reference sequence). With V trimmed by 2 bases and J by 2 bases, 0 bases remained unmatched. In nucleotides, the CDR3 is TGTGCCAGCAGCTTACTAGCGGCCTACAATGAGCAGTTCTTC. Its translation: CASSLLAAYNEQFF. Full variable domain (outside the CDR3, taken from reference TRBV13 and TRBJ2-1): AAGVIQSPRHLIKEKRETATLKCYPIPRHDTVYWYQQGPGQDPQFLISFYEKMQSDKGSIPDRFSAQQFSDYHSELNMSSLELGDSALYFCASSLLAAYNEQFFGPGTRLTVL.

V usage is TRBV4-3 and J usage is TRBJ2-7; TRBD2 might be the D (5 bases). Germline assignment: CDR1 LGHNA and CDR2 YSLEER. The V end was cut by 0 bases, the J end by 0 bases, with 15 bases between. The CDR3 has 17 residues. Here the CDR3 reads CASSQDRRGLGSYEQYF. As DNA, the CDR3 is TGCGCCAGCAGCCAAGATCGACGGGGTTTGGGCTCCTACGAGCAGTACTTC.

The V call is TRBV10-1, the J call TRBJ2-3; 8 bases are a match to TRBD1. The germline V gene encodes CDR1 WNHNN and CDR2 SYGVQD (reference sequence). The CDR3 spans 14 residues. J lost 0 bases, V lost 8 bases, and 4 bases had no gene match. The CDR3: CASSGQGSTDTQYF. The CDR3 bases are TGCGCCAGCTCAGGACAGGGAAGCACAGATACGCAGTATTTT.

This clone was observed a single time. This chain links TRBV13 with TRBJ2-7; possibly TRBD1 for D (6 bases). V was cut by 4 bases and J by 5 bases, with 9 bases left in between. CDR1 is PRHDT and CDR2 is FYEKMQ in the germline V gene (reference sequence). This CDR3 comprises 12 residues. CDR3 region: CASSYNRDEQYF. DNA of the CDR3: TGTGCCAGCAGCTACAACAGGGACGAGCAGTACTTC.

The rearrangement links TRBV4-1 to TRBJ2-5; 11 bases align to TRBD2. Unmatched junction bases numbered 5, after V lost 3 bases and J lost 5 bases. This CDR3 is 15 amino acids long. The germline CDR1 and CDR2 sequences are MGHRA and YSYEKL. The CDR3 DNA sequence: TGCGCCAGCAGCCATTTAGCGGGGGGGCCGGAGACCCAGTACTTC. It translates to CASSHLAGGPETQYF.

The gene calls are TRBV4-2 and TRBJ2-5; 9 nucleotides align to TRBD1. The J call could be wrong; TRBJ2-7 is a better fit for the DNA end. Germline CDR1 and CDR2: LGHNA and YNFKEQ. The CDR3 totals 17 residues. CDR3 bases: TGTGCCAGCAGCCAGCCCTTGACAGGGGGTCTCTCCTACGAGCAGTACTTC. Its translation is CASSQPLTGGLSYEQYF.

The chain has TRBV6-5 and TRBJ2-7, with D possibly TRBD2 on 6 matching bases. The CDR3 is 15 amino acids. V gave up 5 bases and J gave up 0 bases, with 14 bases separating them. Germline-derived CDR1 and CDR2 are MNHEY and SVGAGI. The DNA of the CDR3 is TGTGCCAGCAGTGTTTCGGGGGAAAGCTCCTACGAGCAGTACTTC. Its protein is CASSVSGESSYEQYF.

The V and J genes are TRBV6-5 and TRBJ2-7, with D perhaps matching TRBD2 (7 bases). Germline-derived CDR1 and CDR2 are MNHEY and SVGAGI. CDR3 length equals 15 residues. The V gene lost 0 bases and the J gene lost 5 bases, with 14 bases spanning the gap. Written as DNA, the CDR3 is TGTGCCAGCAGTTACTCTCGAGGGGGGGAAAACGAGCAGTACTTC. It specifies CASSYSRGGENEQYF.

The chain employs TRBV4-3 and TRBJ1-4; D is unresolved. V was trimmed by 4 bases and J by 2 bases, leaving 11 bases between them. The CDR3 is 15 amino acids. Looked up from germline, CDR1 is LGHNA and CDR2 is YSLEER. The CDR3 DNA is TGCGCCAGCAGCCGTATTACGCGGACTAATGAAAAACTGTTTTTT. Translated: CASSRITRTNEKLFF.

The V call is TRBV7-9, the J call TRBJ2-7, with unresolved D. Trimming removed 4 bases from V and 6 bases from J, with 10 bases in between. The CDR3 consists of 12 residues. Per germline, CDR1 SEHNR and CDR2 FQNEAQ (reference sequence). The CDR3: CASSYDSSEQYF. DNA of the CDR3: TGTGCCAGCAGCTACGATTCGAGCGAGCAGTACTTC.

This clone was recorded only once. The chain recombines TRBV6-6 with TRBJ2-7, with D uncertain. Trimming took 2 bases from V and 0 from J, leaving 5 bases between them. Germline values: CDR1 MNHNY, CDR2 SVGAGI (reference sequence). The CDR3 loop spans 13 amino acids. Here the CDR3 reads CASSYGASYEQYF. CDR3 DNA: TGTGCCAGCAGTTACGGAGCCTCCTACGAGCAGTACTTC.

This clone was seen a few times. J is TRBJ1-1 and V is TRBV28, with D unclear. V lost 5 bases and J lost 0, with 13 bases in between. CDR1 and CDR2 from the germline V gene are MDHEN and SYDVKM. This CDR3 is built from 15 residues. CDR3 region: CASSPHNQMNTEAFF. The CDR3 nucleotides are TGTGCCAGCAGTCCGCACAATCAGATGAACACTGAAGCTTTCTTT.

CDR3 sequence reads: CASSTGLARYEQYF. The CDR3 DNA sequence: TGTGCCAGCAGTACGGGACTAGCGCGCTACGAGCAGTACTTC. This chain joins TRBV28 and TRBJ2-7; TRBD2 matches at 10 bases. Germline CDR1 reads MDHEN; CDR2 reads SYDVKM. The CDR3 consists of 14 residues. V trimming: 5 bases; J trimming: 3 bases; junction bases outside the gene matches: 4.